This entry is about one TCR beta chain. V was pared by 6 bases and J by 8 bases, with 16 bases between. This CDR3 contains 13 residues. In germline, CDR1 is MNHNS, CDR2 SASEGT. Roughly 30,000 T cell genomes, or 300 ng DNA, went into unsorted PBMC replicate PCRs. Method: immunoSEQ multiplex PCR; TCRdb's copy keeps in-frame clones and lacks some. The table records some 530,000 clones, 70% to 85% of them present only once. These data come from a study of shared clonotypes between healthy human individuals. Study summary: The donor group consisted of a couple of women and three men, aged 18 to 49.

This receptor was taken from a woman between 35 and 50 years old in good health. Some clones in this sample may be carry-over from other donors' samples. The chain uses TRBV6-1 and TRBJ1-1; tentative D call: TRBD1 (6 bases). Sequences were obtained from PBMCs. CDR3 protein: CASSLRQVREAFF. The CDR3 coding sequence is TGTGCCAGCAGCCTTAGACAGGTTAGGGAAGCTTTCTTT.